A single sample gave rise to the 25 T cell receptor beta chains below, sequenced in a study of blood T cell repertoires in COVID-19. Libraries were prepared by immunoSEQ multiplex PCR; TCRdb keeps only in-frame clonotypes and omits some of them. The repertoire consists of 100,000 to 130,000 clones, with less than 75% occurring once and the leading ten covering 1.5% to 2%. Sequences were obtained from peripheral blood. The receptors originated from a woman in her thirties or forties with acute or convalescent COVID-19.

This chain links TRBV6-1 with TRBJ1-5, with no clear D. CDR1 is MNHNS, CDR2 SASEGT, per germline. Trimming shortened V by 2 bases and J by 0 bases, and 11 bases separated the two germline ends. CDR3 length: 16 residues. The CDR3 loop reads CASSEQALYSNQPQHF. CDR3 nucleotide sequence: TGTGCCAGCAGTGAACAGGCCCTCTATAGCAATCAGCCCCAGCATTTT.

This clone was found many times. CDR3 nucleotide sequence: TGCGCCAGCAGCCAAGTCCTCACCGGGGAGCTGTTTTTT. As protein: CASSQVLTGELFF. The chain uses TRBV4-1 and TRBJ2-2; D gene ambiguous. V lost 1 base and J 4 bases, leaving 4 bases between the germline ends. Germline V gene data show CDR1 as MGHRA and CDR2 as YSYEKL. The CDR3 totals 13 residues.

V usage is TRBV27 and J usage is TRBJ2-7; 10 positions agree with TRBD2. The V gene's germline CDR1 is MNHEY and CDR2 SMNVEV (reference sequence). V dropped 7 bases and J dropped 6; count of bases not matched to a gene: 12. This CDR3 has 15 residues. The CDR3 DNA is TGTGCCAGCACCGATCTTAAGCGGGGGGGCGGCGAGCAGTACTTC. This sequence encodes CASTDLKRGGGEQYF.

The chain recombines TRBV2 with TRBJ1-5, with 9 bases fitting TRBD1. V was clipped by 4 bases and J by 1 base; unmatched bases: 2. CDR3 size: 15 residues. Germline CDR1 is SNHLY and CDR2 is FYNNEI. The CDR3 is CASSAQGASNQPQHF. The CDR3 coding sequence is TGTGCCAGCAGTGCACAGGGGGCAAGCAATCAGCCCCAGCATTTT.

This chain joins TRBV18 and TRBJ2-2, with TRBD1 matching over 8 bases. CDR1 is KGHSH, CDR2 LQKENI, per germline. With 6 bases clipped from V and 7 bases from J, the junction kept 10 bases outside the gene matches. The CDR3 loop spans 15 amino acids. The CDR3 loop is CASSEDRARIGELFF. The CDR3, as DNA: TGTGCCAGCTCGGAGGACAGGGCTAGAATCGGGGAGCTGTTTTTT.

The rearrangement uses TRBV18 and TRBJ2-7; 8 bases match TRBD1. This CDR3 has 15 residues. Trimming took 6 bases from V and 4 from J; bases not matched to a gene: 11. The germline CDR1 and CDR2 sequences are KGHSH and LQKENI. The CDR3 region has the DNA TGTGCCAGCTCGAGCCGGGGACAGGAGACTTACGAGCAGTACTTC. This codes for CASSSRGQETYEQYF.

The chain uses TRBV5-1 and TRBJ1-3; 10 positions match TRBD1. Germline CDR1 reads SGHRS; CDR2 reads YFSETQ. The CDR3 has 17 amino acids. The J segment lost 1 base and the V segment lost 2 bases, leaving 6 bases of the junction unmatched. The CDR3 spells CASSFSGTGDSGNTIYF. CDR3 bases: TGCGCCAGCAGCTTTTCCGGGACAGGGGATTCTGGAAACACCATATATTTT.

This chain links TRBV19 with TRBJ1-1; D gene ambiguous. Germline CDR1 reads LNHDA; CDR2 reads SQIVND (reference sequence). The CDR3 contains 14 residues. V was trimmed by 6 bases and J by 0 bases, leaving 11 bases between them. The CDR3 DNA reads as TGTGCCAGTAGCCCGGGAAGGGTGAACACTGAAGCTTTCTTT. Its protein product is CASSPGRVNTEAFF.

This clone is a singleton in its sample. The gene calls are TRBV10-3 and TRBJ2-5; the match to TRBD1 covers 7 bases. CDR3 length equals 14 residues. The trim removed 3 bases at V and 1 base at J, leaving 2 bases unmatched. Per germline, CDR1 ENHRY and CDR2 SYGVKD. The CDR3 loop reads CAISDRDSQETQYF. In nucleotides, the CDR3 is TGTGCCATCAGTGACCGGGACAGCCAAGAGACCCAGTACTTC.

As DNA, the CDR3 is TGCAGCGTCGGTTACTCCTCCTACGAGCAGTACTTC. The encoded protein is CSVGYSSYEQYF. This rearrangement joins TRBV29-1 to TRBJ2-7; no clear D. CDR3 length: 12 amino acids. CDR1 is SQVTM, CDR2 ANQGSEA, per germline. V gave up 6 bases and J gave up 0 bases, with 9 bases separating them.

This clone was detected only once. The gene calls are TRBV18 and TRBJ1-4; D perhaps matches TRBD1 (5 bases). The ends were cut back, 3 bases at V and 8 bases at J, with 10 bases in the middle. Germline V gene data show CDR1 as KGHSH and CDR2 as LQKENI. This CDR3 spans 13 amino acids. CDR3 DNA: TGTGCCAGCTCACCCGGACAAAGAGAAAAACTGTTTTTT. It yields the protein CASSPGQREKLFF.

The chain uses TRBV3-1 (or the pseudogene TRBV3-2) and TRBJ2-3; maybe TRBD2 (5 bases). Trimming took 4 bases from V and 0 from J, leaving 5 bases between them. This CDR3 has 13 residues. Per germline, CDR1 LGHDT and CDR2 YNNKEL (reference sequence). CDR3 nucleotides: TGTGCCAGCAGCCCGGGGAGCACAGATACGCAGTATTTT. It translates to CASSPGSTDTQYF.

The chain couples TRBV29-1 to TRBJ2-1, with a tentative D call TRBD2 (7 bases). The V gene's germline CDR1 is SQVTM and CDR2 ANQGSEA. Trimming shortened V by 0 bases and J by 8 bases, and 14 bases separated the two germline ends. The CDR3 has 14 residues. The CDR3 nucleotides are TGCAGCGTTGAAGATCGACAAGGGGGGGATGAGCAGTTCTTC. Amino acid sequence: CSVEDRQGGDEQFF.

This chain connects TRBV19 to TRBJ2-3, with TRBD2 matching over 11 bases. The length of the CDR3 is 14 residues. The J segment lost 3 bases and the V segment lost 10 bases, leaving 6 bases of the junction unmatched. The germline CDR1 and CDR2 sequences are LNHDA and SQIVND (reference sequence). This CDR3 is CATRPSGGTDTQYF. CDR3 nucleotide sequence: TGTGCCACCCGGCCTAGCGGGGGGACAGATACGCAGTATTTT. The variable domain in full, with the rest retrieved from reference TRBV19 and TRBJ2-3, is DGGITQSPKYLFRKEGQNVTLSCEQNLNHDAMYWYRQDPGQGLRLIYYSQIVNDFQKGDIAEGYSVSREKKESFPLTVTSAQKNPTAFYLCATRPSGGTDTQYFGPGTRLTVL.

This clone was observed at least ten times. The J gene is TRBJ2-7, the V gene TRBV6-5, with a weak D call TRBD1 (5 bases). Germline CDR1 and CDR2: MNHEY and SVGAGI. The CDR3 has 14 residues. Trimming left V 5 bases short and J 1 base short, with 12 bases between. The chain's CDR3 is CASSRQDSSYEQYF. The CDR3 DNA follows: TGTGCCAGCAGTCGGCAAGACAGTTCCTACGAGCAGTACTTC.

CDR3 nucleotides: TGTGCCAGCAGTTACGGGCAGGGGGTTTCACCCCTCCACTTT. This gives the protein CASSYGQGVSPLHF. This chain joins TRBV6-2 or TRBV6-3 and TRBJ1-6, with TRBD1 identical over 7 bases. V lost 2 bases to trimming and J lost 9 bases; unmatched junction nucleotides: 4. The germline CDR1 and CDR2 sequences are MNHEY and SVGEGT. The CDR3 extends over 14 amino acids.

The gene calls are TRBV2 and TRBJ2-2, with 8 positions matching TRBD1. The CDR3 extends over 14 amino acids. The J segment lost 5 bases and the V segment lost 8 bases, leaving 7 bases of the junction unmatched. The V gene's germline CDR1 is SNHLY and CDR2 FYNNEI. CDR3 sequence: CASPTGEWTGELFF. CDR3 DNA sequence: TGTGCCAGCCCGACAGGGGAATGGACCGGGGAGCTGTTTTTT.

The sample holds a few counts of this clone. The chain has TRBV2 and TRBJ1-1; possible D gene TRBD1, 6 bases. Germline V CDR1 and CDR2: SNHLY, FYNNEI. This CDR3 spans 15 amino acids. Trimming pared 7 bases from V and 0 bases from J, leaving 15 bases between. The CDR3 coding sequence is TGTGCCAGCACCCCGGACAGTCTCATGAACACTGAAGCTTTCTTT. Translating it yields CASTPDSLMNTEAFF. Based on the CDR3 plus reference TRBV2 and TRBJ1-1, the full variable domain is EPEVTQTPSHQVTQMGQEVILRCVPISNHLYFYWYRQILGQKVEFLVSFYNNEISEKSEIFDDQFSVERPDGSNFTLKIRSTKLEDSAMYFCASTPDSLMNTEAFFGQGTRLTVV.

The chain carries TRBV7-6 and TRBJ2-1, with D possibly matching TRBD1 (6 bases). The CDR3 sequence is 17 residues long. V lost 4 bases and J lost 6, with 22 bases in between. CDR1 and CDR2 (germline): SGHVS, FNYEAQ. CDR3 nucleotide sequence: TGTGCCAGCAGCTATCCATCCGCTGGGGGCTCATCCAATGAGCAGTTCTTC. This translates into CASSYPSAGGSSNEQFF.

V is TRBV29-1 and J is TRBJ2-7; a weak D match, TRBD1 (5 bases). Germline V gives CDR1 SQVTM, CDR2 ANQGSEA. The CDR3 runs to 15 residues. V lost 4 bases and J 2 bases, leaving 18 bases between the germline ends. The CDR3 nucleotides read TGCAGCGTTGTCTTCTGGGGCTCCCCTACCTACGAGCAGTACTTC. This codes for CSVVFWGSPTYEQYF.

This chain's CDR3 is CASSMPRESSEQYF. The CDR3 DNA reads TGTGCCAGTAGTATGCCGCGGGAGTCTTCCGAGCAGTACTTC. The V call is TRBV19, the J call TRBJ2-7; 7 positions agree with TRBD2. Per germline, CDR1 LNHDA and CDR2 SQIVND (reference sequence). The CDR3 contains 14 residues. The V gene end was trimmed by 3 bases and the J gene end by 6 bases; junction bases not matched to a gene: 8.

The genes are TRBV7-3 and TRBJ2-2; D is ambiguous. The V gene's germline CDR1 is SGHTA and CDR2 FQGTGA. This CDR3 has 13 residues. The V gene lost 5 bases and the J gene lost 2 bases, with 6 bases spanning the gap. CDR3 residues: CASSIQNTGELFF. Here the CDR3 DNA reads TGTGCCAGCAGCATACAAAACACCGGGGAGCTGTTTTTT.

The chain is built from TRBV7-3 and TRBJ2-3, with 8 bases lining up with TRBD2. The CDR3 contains 16 residues. Germline V gene sequence: CDR1 SGHTA, CDR2 FQGTGA. With V trimmed by 1 base and J by 5 bases, 8 bases remained unmatched. Here the CDR3 reads CASSLRSGGAGDTQYF. The CDR3 DNA reads as TGTGCCAGCAGCTTAAGGTCCGGGGGGGCCGGAGATACGCAGTATTTT.

The rearrangement links TRBV11-2 to TRBJ1-6; 8 bases are shared with TRBD1. Germline assignment: CDR1 SGHAT and CDR2 FQNNGV. The CDR3 is made up of 14 amino acids. J lost 10 bases, V lost 5 bases, and 7 bases had no gene match. CDR3 coding DNA: TGTGCCAGCAGCCGGACAGGGAGGGGATCACCCCTCCACTTT. This codes for CASSRTGRGSPLHF.

The CDR3 loop reads CASSLQEGGQETQYF. The CDR3 region has the DNA TGTGCCAGCAGCTTACAGGAGGGAGGGCAAGAGACCCAGTACTTC. V and J are TRBV7-9 and TRBJ2-5; 7 nucleotides align to TRBD2. The germline V gene has CDR1 SEHNR and CDR2 FQNEAQ (reference sequence). The CDR3 length is 15 residues. V lost 2 bases, J lost 2 bases, and 5 bases stayed unmatched.